The rows below give T cell receptor beta chains drawn from one sample of a study of cytomegalovirus exposure and HLA in healthy donors. Repertoires were generated with immunoSEQ multiplex PCR, while TCRdb's copy carries only in-frame clones and drops some. The data hold 95,000 to 110,000 clones, with around 10% observed a single time. Sequencing was done on a sample of PBMCs. The receptors stem from a man aged 35 to 55 in good health and CMV-seropositive. The CDR3 runs from the conserved cysteine through the conserved F or W. The D gene is left open where the match is weak. Rows give clone size only sometimes, using once, few, many, or a class for an expanded clone.

V gene: TRBV6-1
D gene: -
J gene: TRBJ2-7
clone size: few
CDR3 DNA: TGTGCCATGGGTAGGAGAGGGAGCTCCTACGAGCAGTACTTC
CDR3 protein: CAMGRRGSSYEQYF

V gene: TRBV19
D gene: -
J gene: TRBJ2-3
clone size: -
CDR3 DNA: TGTGCCAGTAGCTTCGGGGGGCGGAATAGAGATACGCAGTATTTT
CDR3 protein: CASSFGGRNRDTQYF

V gene: TRBV28
D gene: -
J gene: TRBJ1-2
clone size: few
CDR3 DNA: TGTGCCAGGAATACAGGGAGCTACACCTTC
CDR3 protein: CARNTGSYTF

V gene: TRBV15
D gene: -
J gene: TRBJ2-5
clone size: -
CDR3 DNA: TGTGCCACCAGCAGAGTCGACAGAAAAGAGACCCAGTACTTC
CDR3 protein: CATSRVDRKETQYF

V gene: TRBV19
D gene: -
J gene: TRBJ1-4
clone size: -
CDR3 DNA: TGTGCCAGTAGTACCGACAGGAATGAAAAACTGTTTTTT
CDR3 protein: CASSTDRNEKLFF

V gene: TRBV5-6
D gene: -
J gene: TRBJ1-1
clone size: -
CDR3 DNA: TGTGCCAGCAGGTCACAATTTTCCTTAGCTTTCTTT
CDR3 protein: CASRSQFSLAFF

V gene: TRBV29-1
D gene: TRBD2
J gene: TRBJ2-3
clone size: few
CDR3 DNA: TGCAGCGTTGTGCCTCCCCGACTAGCGGAGGAGACTAGCACAGATACGAAGTATTTC
CDR3 protein: CSVVPPRLAEETSTDTKYF

V gene: TRBV6-5
D gene: -
J gene: TRBJ2-2
clone size: few
CDR3 DNA: TGTGCCAGCAGTGTCAGGGCTCCCGGGGAGCTGTTTTTT
CDR3 protein: CASSVRAPGELFF

V gene: TRBV28
D gene: TRBD2
J gene: TRBJ2-3
clone size: -
CDR3 DNA: TGTGCCAGCAGTTCCCTAGCGGGAGGCACAGATACGCAGTATTTT
CDR3 protein: CASSSLAGGTDTQYF

V gene: TRBV5-3
D gene: -
J gene: TRBJ1-2
clone size: few
CDR3 DNA: TGTGCCAGAAGGGGACGAGGGGGGGCTTATGGCTACACCTTC
CDR3 protein: CARRGRGGAYGYTF

V gene: TRBV19
D gene: -
J gene: TRBJ2-7
clone size: -
CDR3 DNA: TGTGCCAGTAGTCATGGCGGTGGGACTTACGAGCAGTACTTC
CDR3 protein: CASSHGGGTYEQYF

V gene: TRBV4-1
D gene: TRBD1
J gene: TRBJ1-4
clone size: few
CDR3 DNA: TGCGCCAGCAGGGCCGGGACAGGGGGTGAAAAACTGTTTTTT
CDR3 protein: CASRAGTGGEKLFF

V gene: TRBV27
D gene: -
J gene: TRBJ1-2
clone size: few
CDR3 DNA: TGTGCCAGCAGAACTTTGGAGGGCTTAAATGGCTACACCTTC
CDR3 protein: CASRTLEGLNGYTF

V gene: TRBV14
D gene: TRBD2
J gene: TRBJ2-7
clone size: -
CDR3 DNA: TGTGCCAGCAGCCTCGGACTAGCGATCCACGAGCAGTACTTC
CDR3 protein: CASSLGLAIHEQYF

V gene: TRBV25-1
D gene: TRBD2
J gene: TRBJ2-2
clone size: -
CDR3 DNA: TGTGCCAGCAGCAGGACTAGCGGGAGATGGGATTCCACCGGGGAGCTGTTTTTT
CDR3 protein: CASSRTSGRWDSTGELFF

V gene: TRBV10-2
D gene: TRBD1
J gene: TRBJ1-2
clone size: -
CDR3 DNA: TGCGCCAGCAGTACAGGGGCCGGGGGCTACACCTTC
CDR3 protein: CASSTGAGGYTF

V gene: TRBV19
D gene: -
J gene: TRBJ2-1
clone size: few
CDR3 DNA: TGTGCCAGTTTTTCGAGGGGCGGGAACGAGCAGTTCTTC
CDR3 protein: CASFSRGGNEQFF

V gene: TRBV5-6
D gene: TRBD1
J gene: TRBJ1-2
clone size: -
CDR3 DNA: TGTGCCAGCAGCTTGGGAGTCGACAGGGGCTATGGCTACACCTTC
CDR3 protein: CASSLGVDRGYGYTF

V gene: TRBV10-2
D gene: TRBD2
J gene: TRBJ2-3
clone size: few
CDR3 DNA: TGCGCCAGCAGTGAGTTACTAGCGGGAGGGGGAGATACGCAGTATTTT
CDR3 protein: CASSELLAGGGDTQYF

V gene: TRBV27
D gene: TRBD2
J gene: TRBJ2-7
clone size: -
CDR3 DNA: TGTGCCAGCAGTTTACGCGGGAGGGCCTCCTACGAGCAGTACTTC
CDR3 protein: CASSLRGRASYEQYF

V gene: TRBV6-1
D gene: -
J gene: TRBJ2-3
clone size: -
CDR3 DNA: TGTGCCAGCTCCCCCGCGGCCGATACGCAGTATTTT
CDR3 protein: CASSPAADTQYF

V gene: TRBV5-4
D gene: TRBD2
J gene: TRBJ2-1
clone size: -
CDR3 DNA: TGTGCCAGCAGCCAGGGCCTAGCGGGAGCCTACAATGAGCAGTTCTTC
CDR3 protein: CASSQGLAGAYNEQFF

V gene: TRBV27
D gene: -
J gene: TRBJ2-7
clone size: few
CDR3 DNA: TGTGCCAGCAGTTACCTCCGGGAGCAGTACTTC
CDR3 protein: CASSYLREQYF

V gene: TRBV5-5
D gene: -
J gene: TRBJ1-5
clone size: few
CDR3 DNA: TGTGCCAGCAGCTTGGAATCCCCGCGATGGAATCAGCCCCAGCATTTT
CDR3 protein: CASSLESPRWNQPQHF

V gene: TRBV7-2
D gene: TRBD1
J gene: TRBJ1-5
clone size: few
CDR3 DNA: TGTGCCAGCAGCATACAGGGGAATCAGCCCCAGCATTTT
CDR3 protein: CASSIQGNQPQHF

V gene: TRBV6-5
D gene: TRBD1
J gene: TRBJ2-1
clone size: few
CDR3 DNA: TGTGCCAGCAGTGAGGGACAGGAATACAATGAGCAGTTCTTC
CDR3 protein: CASSEGQEYNEQFF

V gene: TRBV11-2
D gene: -
J gene: TRBJ2-2
clone size: -
CDR3 DNA: TGTGCCAGCAGCTTAGATCGATGGGAGTTAAACACCGGGGAGCTGTTTTTT
CDR3 protein: CASSLDRWELNTGELFF

V gene: TRBV9
D gene: -
J gene: TRBJ1-5
clone size: few
CDR3 DNA: TGTGCCAGCAGCGTAGGAGGGAATGGGAATCAGCCCCAGCATTTT
CDR3 protein: CASSVGGNGNQPQHF

V gene: TRBV7-9
D gene: -
J gene: TRBJ1-1
clone size: -
CDR3 DNA: TGTGCCAGCAGAGGGGGTCAGGAAGCTTTCTTT
CDR3 protein: CASRGGQEAFF

V gene: TRBV7-2
D gene: TRBD2
J gene: TRBJ2-7
clone size: few
CDR3 DNA: TGTGCCAGCAGCGCCCGGACTAGCGGATCCTACGAGCAGTACTTC
CDR3 protein: CASSARTSGSYEQYF

V gene: TRBV7-2
D gene: TRBD2
J gene: TRBJ2-1
clone size: -
CDR3 DNA: TGTGCCAGCAGTCCGGGACTAGCGATCTCCTACAATGAGCAGTTCTTC
CDR3 protein: CASSPGLAISYNEQFF

V gene: TRBV7-2
D gene: TRBD1
J gene: TRBJ2-1
clone size: few
CDR3 DNA: TGTGCCAGCAGTTTAGAGTCCGGGACAGCCTACAATGAGCAGTTCTTC
CDR3 protein: CASSLESGTAYNEQFF

V gene: TRBV5-4
D gene: TRBD1
J gene: TRBJ2-5
clone size: few
CDR3 DNA: TGTGCCAGCAGCTTGGCCCCGGGACAGGGCCAAGAGACCCAGTACTTC
CDR3 protein: CASSLAPGQGQETQYF

V gene: TRBV5-5
D gene: -
J gene: TRBJ2-7
clone size: -
CDR3 DNA: TGTGCCAGCAGCCTTGGGAATAGCGTCGAGCAGTACTTC
CDR3 protein: CASSLGNSVEQYF

V gene: TRBV28
D gene: TRBD1
J gene: TRBJ2-6
clone size: -
CDR3 DNA: TGTGCCAGCAGTTTACAGGGGGCTACCGGAGACAACGTCCTGACTTTC
CDR3 protein: CASSLQGATGDNVLTF

V gene: TRBV19
D gene: -
J gene: TRBJ1-1
clone size: few
CDR3 DNA: TGTGCCAGTAGTATGAGGGTGACCAACGCTGAAGCTTTCTTT
CDR3 protein: CASSMRVTNAEAFF

V gene: TRBV28
D gene: -
J gene: TRBJ2-5
clone size: few
CDR3 DNA: TGTGCCAGCAGTTTTAGACATACACCCAAAGAGACCCAGTACTTC
CDR3 protein: CASSFRHTPKETQYF

V gene: TRBV11-3
D gene: -
J gene: TRBJ2-5
clone size: -
CDR3 DNA: TGTGCCAGCAGCCCTCGCCAGGGGCGTCAAGAGACCCAGTACTTC
CDR3 protein: CASSPRQGRQETQYF

V gene: TRBV2
D gene: -
J gene: TRBJ1-2
clone size: few
CDR3 DNA: TGTGCCAGCAGGGCGGGGGCGGACTATGGCTACACCTTC
CDR3 protein: CASRAGADYGYTF

V gene: TRBV2
D gene: -
J gene: TRBJ2-6
clone size: few
CDR3 DNA: TGTGCCAGCACTCCTTCTGGGGCCAACGTCCTGACTTTC
CDR3 protein: CASTPSGANVLTF

V gene: TRBV11-3
D gene: -
J gene: TRBJ2-1
clone size: few
CDR3 DNA: TGTGCCAGCAGCTTAGCGGGAAACTCCTACAATGAGCAGTTCTTC
CDR3 protein: CASSLAGNSYNEQFF

V gene: TRBV5-1
D gene: -
J gene: TRBJ1-2
clone size: few
CDR3 DNA: TGCGCCAGCAGCAGCGGACAGCAATACTATGGCTACACCTTC
CDR3 protein: CASSSGQQYYGYTF

V gene: TRBV19
D gene: -
J gene: TRBJ2-6
clone size: -
CDR3 DNA: TGTGCCAGTAGTATAGGGTGGGGGGAGAGCTCTGGGGCCAACGTCCTGACTTTC
CDR3 protein: CASSIGWGESSGANVLTF

V gene: TRBV29-1
D gene: TRBD2
J gene: TRBJ2-1
clone size: -
CDR3 DNA: TGCAGGGCTAGCGGCTACAATGAGCAGTTCTTC
CDR3 protein: CRASGYNEQFF

V gene: TRBV11-2
D gene: -
J gene: TRBJ2-6
clone size: -
CDR3 DNA: TGTGCCAGCAGCTTAGATATCTCTGGGGCCAACGTCCTGACTTTC
CDR3 protein: CASSLDISGANVLTF

V gene: TRBV28
D gene: -
J gene: TRBJ2-7
clone size: few
CDR3 DNA: TGTGCCAGCAGTTCCCGGACGGGGTTCAACGAGCAGTACTTC
CDR3 protein: CASSSRTGFNEQYF

V gene: TRBV29-1
D gene: TRBD2
J gene: TRBJ2-7
clone size: -
CDR3 DNA: TGCATCACCCCGGGAGGCACCTACGAGCAGTACTTC
CDR3 protein: CITPGGTYEQYF

V gene: TRBV9
D gene: TRBD2
J gene: TRBJ2-7
clone size: few
CDR3 DNA: TGTGCCAGCAGCGGGGCGACTAGCGCGTCCTTC
CDR3 protein: CASSGATSASF

V gene: TRBV10-3
D gene: TRBD2
J gene: TRBJ2-1
clone size: few
CDR3 DNA: TGTGCCACCGGACTAGCGGGGGGGGGATCGAATGAGCAGTTCTTC
CDR3 protein: CATGLAGGGSNEQFF

V gene: TRBV10-3
D gene: TRBD2
J gene: TRBJ2-3
clone size: -
CDR3 DNA: TGTGCCATCAGTGACAGCGGGGCTAGCACAGATACGCAGTATTTT
CDR3 protein: CAISDSGASTDTQYF

V gene: TRBV7-2
D gene: TRBD1
J gene: TRBJ1-5
clone size: many
CDR3 DNA: TGTGCCAGCAGCGCAACAGGGGGCGGACAGCCCCAGCATTTT
CDR3 protein: CASSATGGGQPQHF

V gene: TRBV4-3
D gene: TRBD2
J gene: TRBJ2-4
clone size: many
CDR3 DNA: TGCGCCAGCAGCCCACTAGCGGGAGCTGGAGACATTCAGTACTTC
CDR3 protein: CASSPLAGAGDIQYF

V gene: TRBV6-1
D gene: -
J gene: TRBJ1-4
clone size: -
CDR3 DNA: TGTGCCAGCAGTGAAGGGGGCGAAAAACTGTTTTTT
CDR3 protein: CASSEGGEKLFF

V gene: TRBV29-1
D gene: -
J gene: TRBJ2-2
clone size: -
CDR3 DNA: TGCAGCGTCCTGACAGGTAAAAGCCGGGAGCTGTTTTTT
CDR3 protein: CSVLTGKSRELFF